Presented here are 2 T cell receptor beta chains from one specimen sequenced in a study of blood T cell repertoires in COVID-19. The data were produced by immunoSEQ multiplex PCR, yet TCRdb's version contains in-frame clones alone and is incomplete. The sample includes approximately 170,000 clones, 79% of them seen just once. Sequenced material: PBMCs or T cells enriched from blood (not recorded which). These receptors all stem from a woman between 65 and 79 years old in a cohort exposed to, infected with or recovered from COVID-19 (not recorded which).

The chain recombines TRBV7-2 with TRBJ1-5; D is unclear. This CDR3 is built from 16 residues. Germline loops: CDR1 SGHTA, CDR2 FQGNSA. Trimming left V 1 base short and J 6 bases short, with 16 bases between. For the CDR3, the DNA is TGTGCCAGCAGCTTAGATTCTTCAGTGCCGGGTCAGCCCCAGCATTTT. Its protein product is CASSLDSSVPGQPQHF.

The rearrangement links TRBV11-1 to TRBJ2-6; possibly TRBD2 for D (5 bases). From germline, CDR1 is SGHAT and CDR2 FQDESV (reference sequence). The V end lost 8 bases, the J end lost 0 bases, and 8 bases lay between the germline ends. This CDR3 spans 14 amino acids. For the CDR3, the DNA is TGTGCCAGCGAAGAGGGCTCTGGGGCCAACGTCCTGACTTTC. It codes for CASEEGSGANVLTF.